The table lists the clone carrying this T cell receptor beta chain with a few counts. Its antigen is unidentified. These data are taken from a study of T cell repertoires in cytomegalovirus infection. One entry per CDR3 protein, called by TCRdb with MiXCR from the reads. Of fewer than 550,000 distinct CDR3 sequences in the sample, 30% to 40% were seen once. Whole-study results and caveats: Adding up the frequency of public TCR beta families identified people who carried CMV plus the relevant HLA.

In germline, CDR1 is SNHLY, CDR2 FYNNEI. V dropped 0 bases and J dropped 2 bases, with 13 bases sitting between them. The CDR3 spans 16 residues. V usage is TRBV2 and J usage is TRBJ1-2; no definite D call. This sequence was found in a human donor in good health (CMV status not recorded). Some clones in this sample may be carry-over from other donors' samples. Sequencing input: PBMCs. The CDR3 nucleotides are TGTGCCAGCAGTGAAGCTCCCGTGGAGGAAAACTATGGCTACACCTTC. Residues: CASSEAPVEENYGYTF.